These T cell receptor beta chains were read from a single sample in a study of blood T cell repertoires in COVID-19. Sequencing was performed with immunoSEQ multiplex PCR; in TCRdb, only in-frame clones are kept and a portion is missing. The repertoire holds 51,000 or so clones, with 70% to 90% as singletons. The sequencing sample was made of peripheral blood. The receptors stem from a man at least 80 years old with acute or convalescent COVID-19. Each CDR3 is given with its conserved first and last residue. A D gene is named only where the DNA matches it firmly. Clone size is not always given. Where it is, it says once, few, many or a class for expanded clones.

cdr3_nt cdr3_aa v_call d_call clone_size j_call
TGCGCCAGCAGCAGGACAGAGAACACTGAAGCTTTCTTT CASSRTENTEAFF TRBV5-1 - - TRBJ1-1
TGTGCCAGCAGTTACTCGGGCAGTTTGAACACTGAAGCTTTCTTT CASSYSGSLNTEAFF TRBV6-5 - once TRBJ1-1
TGCAGCGTCCGAAGGCCGAGCAGGGGTGAGCAGTTCTTC CSVRRPSRGEQFF TRBV29-1 - - TRBJ2-1
TGCGCCAGCAGTCATCCCCGTAAGGGGGCCTGGGTCTACGAGCAGTACTTC CASSHPRKGAWVYEQYF TRBV23-1 TRBD1 - TRBJ2-7
TGTGCCATGGGACAGGGAAATGGCTACACCTTC CAMGQGNGYTF TRBV10-3 TRBD1 - TRBJ1-2
TGTGCCAGTAGTATCACGGACCCGACAGGGTGGAGGGAAAAACTGTTTTTT CASSITDPTGWREKLFF TRBV19 TRBD1 - TRBJ1-4
TGTGCCAGCAGCAAAGGTCGGGGGTACCTCTCCTACGAGCAGTACTTC CASSKGRGYLSYEQYF TRBV21-1 - few TRBJ2-7
TGCGCCAGCAGTGAAAGGTCGGGACAGGGAAGGGAGACCCAGTACTTC CASSERSGQGRETQYF TRBV10-1 TRBD1 once TRBJ2-5
TGTGCCACCAGCAGAGATCCTCCCTTAGAGGACAGCTACTATGGCTACACCTTC CATSRDPPLEDSYYGYTF TRBV15 - - TRBJ1-2
TGTGCCAGCAGCTTGGAGGTTCGGGACAGTGACTATGGCTACACCTTC CASSLEVRDSDYGYTF TRBV5-6 TRBD1 once TRBJ1-2
TGTGCCAGCAGTCCCCAACAGGGGGTATATGAAAAACTGTTTTTT CASSPQQGVYEKLFF TRBV28 TRBD1 - TRBJ1-4
TGTGCCACTCAACTGGGGGGTGAGCCCCAGCATTTT CATQLGGEPQHF TRBV2 - few TRBJ1-5
TGTGCCAGCAGTAAACTGAATACCGGGGAGCTGTTTTTT CASSKLNTGELFF TRBV6-6 - - TRBJ2-2
TGCGCCAGCAGCCGAGGGACGGCGGGGGATACGCAGTATTTT CASSRGTAGDTQYF TRBV5-1 - few TRBJ2-3
TGTGCCAGCAGTGAAGTTCGGGGGGCGGGCGAAGCTTTCTTT CASSEVRGAGEAFF TRBV2 - - TRBJ1-1
TGTGCCAGCAGTTGGACAGGGGGTTGGGAGACCCAGTACTTC CASSWTGGWETQYF TRBV5-5 TRBD1 once TRBJ2-5
TGTGCCAGCACCCCCGGGAGGCGGGTCACTGAAGCTTTCTTT CASTPGRRVTEAFF TRBV3-1/TRBV3-2 - - TRBJ1-1